This TCR beta chain is from a study of blood T cell repertoires in COVID-19. Study-wide context: Italy, Spain and the United States were the sources of the convalescent and acute COVID-19 samples. T cells, B-cell-depleted T cells, or PBMCs provided the cDNA or gDNA that served as material.

This clone was recorded once. Germline V gene sequence: CDR1 SGHNT, CDR2 YYREEE (reference sequence). The CDR3 has 15 residues. J was trimmed by 7 bases and V by 0 bases; bases with no gene match: 3. Original processing methods: Nucleated cell counts were estimated from reference gene primer amplification. Sequenced by immunoSEQ multiplex PCR; TCRdb stores in-frame clones only, minus some. V and J calls and clone size are copied from that table; D and trimming were computed from the DNA. Of under 300,000 clones detected, roughly four fifths appear once; the ten largest clones hold roughly a tenth. This sequence joins TRBV5-4 and TRBJ2-1; TRBD2 aligns across 11 bases. The sequence was collected from a woman of 80 years or more with acute or convalescent COVID-19. The sample consisted of peripheral blood. CDR3 bases: TGTGCCAGCAGCTTGGAACTAGCGGGGGTAAATGAGCAGTTCTTC. It encodes CASSLELAGVNEQFF.